Listed below are T cell receptor beta chains from one sample, sequenced in a study of cytomegalovirus exposure and HLA in healthy donors. Data came from immunoSEQ multiplex PCR; TCRdb stores just in-frame clones and leaves some out. The sample yields 120,000 to 150,000 clones, just over 65% seen once. The sequenced sample consisted of PBMCs. These receptors came from a woman aged 55-69 years in good health and CMV-seronegative. Each CDR3 is given with its conserved first and last residue. D genes are given only for firm matches. Expanded clones get a size class; other rows say once, few or many, or leave the size out.

length	V	size	D	J	CDR3	DNA
14	TRBV28	few	.	TRBJ1-6	CATRESSYNSPLHF	TGTGCCACTCGGGAAAGCTCCTATAATTCACCCCTCCACTTT
15	TRBV19	.	.	TRBJ2-3	CASSPRGTGTDTQYF	TGTGCCAGTAGCCCTCGGGGGACGGGCACAGATACGCAGTATTTT
15	TRBV5-1	.	.	TRBJ2-7	CASSLEVGPAYEQYF	TGCGCCAGCAGCTTGGAGGTGGGGCCAGCTTACGAGCAGTACTTC
14	TRBV5-1	.	.	TRBJ1-3	CASSLDHSGNTIYF	TGCGCCAGCAGCTTGGATCACTCTGGAAACACCATATATTTT
14	TRBV5-1	.	TRBD1	TRBJ1-1	CASSPGTVNTEAFF	TGCGCCAGCAGCCCCGGGACAGTGAACACTGAAGCTTTCTTT
12	TRBV7-2	.	TRBD1	TRBJ1-2	CASSERDRGSTF	TGTGCCAGCAGCGAACGGGACAGGGGTTCCACCTTC
14	TRBV6-5	.	TRBD2	TRBJ2-3	CASRSRGGMDTQYF	TGTGCCAGCAGATCTCGGGGGGGCATGGATACGCAGTATTTT
16	TRBV2	once	.	TRBJ1-2	CASSEIGGSASYGYTF	TGTGCCAGCAGTGAGATAGGGGGTTCAGCTTCCTATGGCTACACCTTC
14	TRBV19	few	TRBD1	TRBJ1-2	CASRRTGVYSGYTF	TGTGCCAGTAGGCGGACAGGGGTTTACAGTGGCTACACCTTC
16	TRBV4-1	.	.	TRBJ1-4	CASSQEPSSGNEKLFF	TGCGCCAGCAGCCAAGAGCCGAGTTCAGGAAATGAAAAACTGTTTTTT
13	TRBV5-1	.	TRBD1	TRBJ2-7	CASSLAAGGEQYF	TGCGCCAGCAGCTTGGCTGCAGGGGGCGAGCAGTACTTC